This paragraph reports one TCR beta chain. Its target is unknown. This PCR relied on a set of 60 Vbeta primers and 13 Jbeta primers. In the authors' workflow: The authors later counted around 80 million unique TCR beta chains, around 9.9 million of them shared. Sequencing was performed with immunoSEQ multiplex PCR; in TCRdb, only in-frame clones are kept and a portion is missing. V and J calls and clone size come straight from that table; D and trimming were deduced from the DNA. Of approximately 150,000 clones listed, roughly nine tenths are singletons. Healthy bone marrow donors formed the donor group. The sample belongs to a study of cytomegalovirus exposure and HLA in healthy donors. Study results and limitations: The classifier, whose performance was assessed in both the original and validation cohorts, reportedly diagnosed cytomegalovirus status with high specificity and sensitivity. Earlier analysis found most TCR beta V segments productive about 90% or about 30% of the time.

This TCR was recovered from a woman in her 30s in good health and CMV-seronegative. The sample comprised PBMCs.

The CDR3 spells CASSYTGQGVNQPQHF. The CDR3 region has the DNA TGTGCCAGCAGTTACACGGGACAGGGGGTAAATCAGCCCCAGCATTTT. The V call is TRBV6-5, the J call TRBJ1-5, with TRBD1 matching over 11 bases. The CDR3 spans 16 residues. Per the germline V gene, CDR1 is MNHEY and CDR2 is SVGAGI. Losses at the gene ends were 2 bases for V and 4 bases for J; bases not matched to a gene: 4.